These T cell receptor beta chains were read from a single sample in a study of spatial heterogeneity in lung cancer. TCRdb re-called the 5' RACE reads through MiXCR, storing one row per CDR3 protein. Of 100,000 or so distinct CDR3 sequences in the sample, under 4.5% were seen once. Sequenced material: lung tumor tissue, taken at surgery. The receptors were sampled from a male donor with early-stage non-small cell lung cancer. Both conserved end residues are part of each CDR3. A D gene is named only where the DNA matches it firmly. Not all rows give a size; the values are once, few, many and, for expanded clones, a class.

clone_size	d_call	v_call	j_call	cdr3_nt	cdr3_aa
many	TRBD2	TRBV2	TRBJ2-3	TGTGCCAGCAGCCATGAGCGGGAGAGCACAGATACGCAGTATTTT	CASSHERESTDTQYF
few	TRBD2	TRBV4-1	TRBJ2-7	TGCGCCAGCAGCACCGGACTAGCGGGAAGACACTACGAGCAGTACTTC	CASSTGLAGRHYEQYF
few	.	TRBV2	TRBJ2-7	TGTGCCAGCAGTTTAACCGGGACTCTCGTCTACGAGCAGTACTTC	CASSLTGTLVYEQYF
many	.	TRBV6-6	TRBJ1-1	TGTGCCAGCAGCTATGCGGGGATTCCAATGAACACTGAAGCTTTCTTT	CASSYAGIPMNTEAFF
many	.	TRBV20-1	TRBJ1-5	TGCAGTGCTAAATATGGGAATCAGCCCCAGCATTTT	CSAKYGNQPQHF
many	.	TRBV12-3/TRBV12-4	TRBJ2-7	TGTGCCAGCAGTGTCAAAGGGGACGAGCAGTACTTC	CASSVKGDEQYF
many	TRBD2	TRBV3-1	TRBJ2-5	TGTGCCAGCAGCCACTGGGAGGGGGAGACCCAGTACTTC	CASSHWEGETQYF
.	.	TRBV20-1	TRBJ1-1	TGCAGTGCTAGTCGGGACTTCAACACTGAAGCTTTCTTT	CSASRDFNTEAFF
many	.	TRBV27	TRBJ1-1	TGTGCCAGCAGTTTAGGGGGGGGCATGAACACTGAAGCTTTCTTT	CASSLGGGMNTEAFF
few	.	TRBV7-9	TRBJ1-4	TGTGCCAGCAGCCCGCAGGGAGGCGAAAAACTGTTTTTT	CASSPQGGEKLFF
many	TRBD1	TRBV7-8	TRBJ2-3	TGTGCCAGCAGCTTAAGGGTGAACAGGGGGCAGAAAGATACGCAGTATTTT	CASSLRVNRGQKDTQYF
.	TRBD2	TRBV6-2/TRBV6-3	TRBJ2-7	TGTGCCAGCAGTTACCCGGGGGGTCACGAGCAGTACTTC	CASSYPGGHEQYF
few	.	TRBV28	TRBJ2-5	TGTGCCAGCAGCCCCGGACCTCAAGAGACCCAGTACTTC	CASSPGPQETQYF
few	TRBD2	TRBV27	TRBJ2-7	TGTGCCAGCCGTAAAGCGGGAGCTCGGTACGAGCAGTACTTC	CASRKAGARYEQYF